Following are 7 T cell receptor beta chains from one sample sequenced in a study of T cells in localized non-small cell lung cancer. Clones were read by immunoSEQ multiplex PCR, and TCRdb kept only the in-frame ones, dropping some. The sample has 26,000 or so clones, about nine tenths seen once. The source was peripheral blood, collected before any cancer treatment. The receptors were sampled from a male donor aged 60 or over with stage I lung adenocarcinoma.

V usage is TRBV6-5 and J usage is TRBJ2-2; possible D gene TRBD1, 5 bases. Trimming removed 5 bases at V and 3 bases at J, with 7 bases between. The CDR3 is 13 residues long. In germline, CDR1 is MNHEY, CDR2 SVGAGI. The chain's CDR3 is CASSQGYTGELFF. The DNA for the CDR3 is TGTGCCAGCAGTCAGGGCTACACCGGGGAGCTGTTTTTT.

The chain has TRBV5-1 and TRBJ1-4, with D unresolved. The CDR3 totals 15 residues. Germline CDR1 SGHRS, CDR2 YFSETQ. Trimming removed 0 bases at V and 0 bases at J, with 6 bases between. DNA of the CDR3: TGCGCCAGCAGCTTGGCCCCGGCAACTAATGAAAAACTGTTTTTT. This translates into CASSLAPATNEKLFF.

The gene calls are TRBV19 and TRBJ2-2; 9 nucleotides line up with TRBD2. Germline V gene lookup returns CDR1 LNHDA and CDR2 SQIVND (reference sequence). The CDR3 runs 18 residues. V was pared by 3 bases and J by 9 bases, with 17 bases of the junction left unmatched. This CDR3 is CASSMGTWRGGASRELFF. CDR3 DNA sequence: TGTGCCAGTAGTATGGGGACCTGGCGGGGGGGCGCTTCTAGGGAGCTGTTTTTT.

The rearrangement uses TRBV5-1 and TRBJ1-2, with unresolved D. CDR1 is SGHRS, CDR2 YFSETQ, per germline. CDR3 length: 14 amino acids. Trimming cost V 4 bases and J 3 bases, with 13 bases left between them. This chain's CDR3 is CASSPEGGDYGYTF. CDR3 coding DNA: TGCGCCAGCAGCCCGGAGGGCGGAGACTATGGCTACACCTTC.

The sample holds a few counts of this clone. The chain uses TRBV27 and TRBJ1-2; D ambiguous. The CDR3 is made up of 16 amino acids. The germline CDR1 and CDR2 sequences are MNHEY and SMNVEV (reference sequence). V lost 0 bases and J 1 base, leaving 12 bases between the germline ends. The CDR3 loop is CASSLSIGDINYGYTF. The CDR3 DNA sequence: TGTGCCAGCAGTTTATCGATCGGGGATATTAACTATGGCTACACCTTC.

V is TRBV5-6 and J is TRBJ2-3, with D perhaps matching TRBD1 (6 bases). CDR1 SGHDT and CDR2 YYEEEE come from the germline V gene. Trimming pared 0 bases from V and 2 bases from J, leaving 13 bases between. This CDR3 spans 16 amino acids. CDR3 sequence (DNA): TGTGCCAGCAGCTTGGCTGCAGGGGCCCCCACAGATACGCAGTATTTT. It specifies CASSLAAGAPTDTQYF.

This chain joins TRBV6-5 and TRBJ1-5; D may be TRBD1 (5 bases). Germline assignment: CDR1 MNHEY and CDR2 SVGAGI. CDR3 size: 14 residues. With 4 bases removed from V and 9 bases from J, the gap between germline ends came to 16 bases. DNA of the CDR3: TGTGCCAGCAGTTTAGGAGGGGCGGATCGGCCCCAGCATTTT. Residues: CASSLGGADRPQHF.